The 8 T cell receptor beta chains below were found in one sample sequenced in a study of T-cell reconstitution after alpha-beta-depleted transplantation in children. Preparation of the TCRbeta library used unique molecular identifiers. One entry per CDR3 protein, called by TCRdb with MiXCR from the PCR reads. The sample contains around 490,000 distinct CDR3 sequences, about 10% of which appear only once. Sequencing was performed on PBMCs, mostly from graft donor cells, taken 180 days after TCRalphabeta/CD19-depleted stem cell transplant. All receptors come from a female patient aged 2-15 years who had a stem cell transplant for aplastic anemia, so the T cells may come from the graft donor.

V gene TRBV4-2 combines with J gene TRBJ1-1; the D is unclear. The CDR3 is 13 amino acids. Trimming took off 2 bases at V and 11 bases at J, with 15 bases between the two ends. Germline values: CDR1 LGHNA, CDR2 YNFKEQ. CDR3 loop: CASSQSNSGEAFF. For the CDR3, the DNA is TGTGCCAGCAGCCAATCCAATTCTGGGGAGGCTTTCTTT.

This clonotype was observed many times. V is TRBV12-3 or TRBV12-4 and J is TRBJ1-5, with D hard to call. Trimming left V 5 bases short and J 0 bases short, with 14 bases between. The CDR3 consists of 16 residues. DNA for the CDR3: TGTGCCAGCAGTCTCCAGAGGGCCAGTAGCAATCAGCCCCAGCATTTT. Translation gives CASSLQRASSNQPQHF.

This clonotype appeared a few times. This rearrangement joins TRBV19 to TRBJ2-5; D gene uncertain. V was trimmed by 9 bases and J by 0 bases, leaving 5 bases between them. CDR1 and CDR2 (germline): LNHDA, SQIVND (reference sequence). The CDR3 covers 11 residues. The CDR3 coding sequence is TGTGCCAGCGCCTACCAAGAGACCCAGTACTTC. Its protein is CASAYQETQYF.

The chain links TRBV10-2 to TRBJ2-1, with 12 bases that match TRBD2. Germline CDR1 reads WSHSY; CDR2 reads SAAADI. J gave up 7 bases and V 7 bases, and 11 bases lay outside the gene matches. This CDR3 has 16 amino acids. In nucleotides, the CDR3 is TGCGCCAGCATGCCTAGCGGGAGGGCCTCCCCAAATGAGCAGTTCTTC. This translates into CASMPSGRASPNEQFF.

The CDR3 protein is CASSQDPTQGYEQYF. The CDR3 coding sequence is TGTGCCAGCAGCCAAGACCCGACTCAGGGCTACGAGCAGTACTTC. The chain combines TRBV4-2 with TRBJ2-7; tentative D call: TRBD1 (5 bases). Trimming cost V 0 bases and J 3 bases, with 12 bases left between them. The CDR3 covers 15 residues. CDR1 and CDR2 (germline): LGHNA, YNFKEQ.

This clonotype was detected a few times. J is TRBJ1-4 and V is TRBV2; D is ambiguous. The V end was cut by 4 bases, the J end by 8 bases, with 17 bases between. Looked up from germline, CDR1 is SNHLY and CDR2 is FYNNEI. The CDR3 consists of 15 residues. CDR3 sequence: CASSAWESEGEKLFF. DNA of the CDR3: TGTGCCAGCAGTGCTTGGGAGTCGGAAGGCGAAAAACTGTTTTTT.

This clonotype appeared many times. The V call is TRBV28, the J call TRBJ2-5; the D gene could be TRBD1 or TRBD2 (6 bases each). Looked up from germline, CDR1 is MDHEN and CDR2 is SYDVKM. V was shortened by 6 bases and J by 5 bases, with 25 bases between the two germline ends. The CDR3 is 17 residues long. The CDR3 here is CASSFTKVGGNAETQYF. As DNA, the CDR3 is TGTGCCAGCAGCTTTACCAAAGTGGGGGGCAACGCGGAGACCCAGTACTTC.

The chain couples TRBV6-1 to TRBJ1-4; 9 bases fit TRBD1. CDR3 length equals 14 residues. Germline CDR1 MNHNS, CDR2 SASEGT. V lost 5 bases, J lost 4 bases, and 2 bases stayed unmatched. CDR3 DNA sequence: TGTGCCAGCAGTCAGGGACAGGGTAATGAAAAACTGTTTTTT. Its translation: CASSQGQGNEKLFF.